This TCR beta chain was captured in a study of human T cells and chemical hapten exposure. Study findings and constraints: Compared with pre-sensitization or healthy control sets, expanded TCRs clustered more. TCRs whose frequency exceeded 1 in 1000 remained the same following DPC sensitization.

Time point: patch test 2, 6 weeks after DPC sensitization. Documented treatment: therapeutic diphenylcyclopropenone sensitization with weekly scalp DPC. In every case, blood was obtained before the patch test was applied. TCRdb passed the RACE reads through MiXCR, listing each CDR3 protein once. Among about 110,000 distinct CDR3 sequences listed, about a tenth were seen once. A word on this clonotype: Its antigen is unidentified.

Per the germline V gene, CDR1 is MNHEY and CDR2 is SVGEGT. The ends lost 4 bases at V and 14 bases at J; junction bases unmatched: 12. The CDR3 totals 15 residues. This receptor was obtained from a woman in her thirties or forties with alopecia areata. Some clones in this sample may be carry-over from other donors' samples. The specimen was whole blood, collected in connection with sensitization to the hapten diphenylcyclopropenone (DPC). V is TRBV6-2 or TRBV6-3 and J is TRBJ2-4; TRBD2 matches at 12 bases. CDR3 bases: TGTGCCAGCAGTTCCCGACTAGCGGGGGCCCCGTGGAAGTACTTC. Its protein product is CASSSRLAGAPWKYF.